The rows below give T cell receptor beta chains drawn from one sample of a study of T cell responses to AZD1222 COVID-19 vaccine. Only in-frame clones appear in the TCRdb table, and some are missing; sequencing was by immunoSEQ multiplex PCR. The top ten clones hold 2.5% to 3.5% of a sample with about 180,000 clones, around nine tenths of them seen once. The input for sequencing was peripheral blood, taken on day 0 of AZD1222 vaccination. These receptors were collected from an adult in good health. The CDR3 runs from the conserved cysteine through the conserved F or W. D genes are given only for firm matches. Size is omitted from some rows. Given values are once, few, many or a class for expanded clones.

j_call d_call v_call clone_size cdr3_length cdr3_nt cdr3_aa
TRBJ2-2 NA TRBV7-9 NA 16 TGTGCCAGCAGCTTAACTATTTCCGTTAACACCGGGGAGCTGTTTTTT CASSLTISVNTGELFF
TRBJ1-1 NA TRBV9 NA 13 TGTGCCAGCAGCGTTTACATGAACACTGAAGCTTTCTTT CASSVYMNTEAFF
TRBJ2-3 TRBD2 TRBV19 NA 17 TGTGCCAGTAGAAAAACGGGACTAGCGGGGAAGGCAGATACGCAGTATTTT CASRKTGLAGKADTQYF
TRBJ1-3 TRBD1 TRBV4-1 NA 15 TGCGCCAGCAGCAGAACAGGGGGGACTGGAAACACCATATATTTT CASSRTGGTGNTIYF
TRBJ2-7 NA TRBV7-8 NA 13 TGTGCCAGCAGCTTACAGGATTCCTACGAGCAGTACTTC CASSLQDSYEQYF
TRBJ2-6 TRBD2 TRBV7-2 NA 18 TGTGCCAGCAGCAGAGGGGGGACTAGCAGCTCTGGGGCCAACGTCCTGACTTTC CASSRGGTSSSGANVLTF
TRBJ1-4 NA TRBV4-2 NA 15 TGTGCCAGCAGTCCCGAAGGACAGCCCGATGAAAAACTGTTTTTT CASSPEGQPDEKLFF
TRBJ2-7 TRBD1 TRBV27 NA 14 TGTGCCAGCAAACTGGGACAGGGGATCTACGAGCAGTACTTC CASKLGQGIYEQYF
TRBJ1-5 TRBD1 TRBV6-2/TRBV6-3 NA 18 TGTGCCAGCAGCATCGGACAGGGTCAGGGCCCGCCGCGTGGGCCCCAGCATTTT CASSIGQGQGPPRGPQHF
TRBJ2-3 TRBD2 TRBV3-1/TRBV3-2 NA 17 TGTGCCAGCAGCCAAGGAGGCGCGGGGGGCCTCGAGGATACGCAGTATTTT CASSQGGAGGLEDTQYF
TRBJ1-2 NA TRBV5-1 NA 14 TGCGCCAGCAGCTTGGCCGGGAGTTGGGATGGCTACACCTTC CASSLAGSWDGYTF
TRBJ2-5 TRBD2 TRBV27 NA 14 TGTGCCAGCATGGGCGGGGGGGCACGGGAGACCCAGTACTTC CASMGGGARETQYF
TRBJ1-6 NA TRBV4-3 NA 12 TGCGCCAGCAGCCGGGACAATTCACCCCTCCACTTT CASSRDNSPLHF
TRBJ1-1 NA TRBV5-5 NA 15 TGTGCCAGCAGCTTCACCAGCTCTTCGGGGACTGAAGCTTTCTTT CASSFTSSSGTEAFF
TRBJ2-3 NA TRBV7-9 NA 19 TGTGCCAGCAGCTTAGATATCTCCTCGTCTAAAACCCACACAGATACGCAGTATTTT CASSLDISSSKTHTDTQYF
TRBJ1-1 NA TRBV12-3/TRBV12-4 once 13 TGTGCCAGCAGTTTAAGTCAAGGCACTGAAGCTTTCTTT CASSLSQGTEAFF
TRBJ1-5 NA TRBV6-2/TRBV6-3 once 14 TGTGCCAGCAGTACCCGACAGAGCAATCAGCCCCAGCATTTT CASSTRQSNQPQHF
TRBJ1-2 NA TRBV9 few 14 TGTGCCAGCAGCGTAGCAGCACAGGGTAGCGGCTACACCTTC CASSVAAQGSGYTF
TRBJ1-6 NA TRBV6-6 NA 14 TGTGCCAGCAAGGGTTGGGAGCTTAATTCACCCCTCCACTTT CASKGWELNSPLHF
TRBJ1-2 TRBD1 TRBV5-6 NA 12 TGTGCCAGCAGCAGTTCGACAGGGATTCTCACCTTC CASSSSTGILTF
TRBJ2-3 NA TRBV4-3 NA 15 TGCGCCAGCAGCCGAAGTCAGGGGAATCAAGATACGCAGTATTTT CASSRSQGNQDTQYF
TRBJ1-4 NA TRBV6-5 NA 15 TGTGCCAGCAGTTACTCGAGTCGGGGGACCAAAAAACTGTTTTTT CASSYSSRGTKKLFF
TRBJ1-2 NA TRBV5-1 NA 13 TGCGCCAGCAGCTCGACGGGAAACTATGGCTACACCTTC CASSSTGNYGYTF
TRBJ1-2 NA TRBV9 NA 14 TGTGCCAGCAGCGTAGAACGGCAGAGCTATGGCTACACCTTC CASSVERQSYGYTF
TRBJ2-7 NA TRBV5-1 NA 14 TGCGCCAGCAGCTTGGATCCCAGCTCCTACGAGCAGTACTTC CASSLDPSSYEQYF
TRBJ2-5 NA TRBV5-8 few 16 TGTGCCAGCAGCCCACAGTTCAGGGCGGCGGGGGAGACCCAGTACTTC CASSPQFRAAGETQYF
TRBJ2-1 TRBD2 TRBV10-3 once 15 TGTGCCATCAGTTCTCCGGGACTAGGGCACAATGAGCAGTTCTTC CAISSPGLGHNEQFF
TRBJ1-3 NA TRBV5-4 NA 15 TGTGCCAGCAGCTTCCCCCGGGTCTCTGGAAACACCATATATTTT CASSFPRVSGNTIYF
TRBJ1-2 TRBD1 TRBV19 NA 15 TGTGCCAGTAGTATAGATGGGACAGGGGCTAGGGGCTACACCTTC CASSIDGTGARGYTF
TRBJ2-7 NA TRBV7-9 NA 13 TGTGCCAGCAGCCCAGTGATCGCCTACGAGCAGTACTTC CASSPVIAYEQYF
TRBJ2-2 NA TRBV12-3/TRBV12-4 few 11 TGTGCCAGCAGCCTCCCCGGGGAGCTGTTTTTT CASSLPGELFF
TRBJ2-7 NA TRBV4-3 NA 13 TGCGCCAGCAGCCAAGATGTGGCTTACGAGCAGTACTTC CASSQDVAYEQYF
TRBJ2-1 TRBD2 TRBV6-5 few 15 TGTGCCAGCACGACGCGGGGGAGCTCCTACAATGAGCAGTTCTTC CASTTRGSSYNEQFF
TRBJ1-5 TRBD1 TRBV19 NA 14 TGTGCCAGTAGTATTAACAGGGGGCCTCAGCCCCAGCATTTT CASSINRGPQPQHF
TRBJ1-6 TRBD1 TRBV7-8 once 16 TGTGCCAGCAGCTTAGAATTCAGGACAGGGGGCTCACCCCTCCACTTT CASSLEFRTGGSPLHF
TRBJ1-6 NA TRBV5-6 few 13 TGTGCCAGCAGCTTGACCACGGATTCACCCCTCCACTTT CASSLTTDSPLHF
TRBJ2-7 NA TRBV6-5 NA 13 TGTGCCAGCAGGCCCAGGGGAATGCACGAGCAGTACTTC CASRPRGMHEQYF
TRBJ2-7 TRBD2 TRBV5-1 NA 15 TGCGCCAGCAGCTTGGGGTACGGGGGGGCCTACGAGCAGTACTTC CASSLGYGGAYEQYF
TRBJ1-2 TRBD1 TRBV9 NA 18 TGTGCCAGCAGCGTAGAGTTGGGGGACAGCCGGTTTGGCAGTGGCTACACCTTC CASSVELGDSRFGSGYTF
TRBJ2-7 TRBD2 TRBV7-4 NA 18 TGTGCCACCCCGGGTGGGGACTATCCCCAATCGTCTTTATGCGAGCAGTACTTC CATPGGDYPQSSLCEQYF
TRBJ1-3 NA TRBV24-1 NA 10 TGTGCCACCAGTGAGCCCACCATATATTTT CATSEPTIYF
TRBJ1-1 NA TRBV19 NA 14 TGTGCCAGTAGTAGGGGACGGATGAACACTGAAGCTTTCTTT CASSRGRMNTEAFF
TRBJ2-1 NA TRBV30 NA 11 TGTGCCTGGAGTACCCTCAATGAGCAGTTCTTC CAWSTLNEQFF
TRBJ1-2 TRBD1 TRBV7-9 NA 12 TGTGCCAGCAGCGCCTACAGGGGCGGCTACACCTTC CASSAYRGGYTF
TRBJ2-1 TRBD2 TRBV5-1 few 17 TGCGCCAGCAGCGGGGGACTAGCGGACTTCTCCCCCTCGCAACAGTTCTTC CASSGGLADFSPSQQFF
TRBJ1-1 TRBD1 TRBV3-1/TRBV3-2 once 14 TGTGCCAGCAGCCAACCTACAGGGGGCACTGAAGCTTTCTTT CASSQPTGGTEAFF
TRBJ1-5 NA TRBV19 NA 18 TGTGCCAGTAGTCCTCGGGGCACGGACAAAGCGAACAATCAGCCCCAGCATTTT CASSPRGTDKANNQPQHF
TRBJ2-1 NA TRBV9 NA 15 TGTGCCAGCAGCGTAGACACATCACCGGGGAATGAGCAGTTCTTC CASSVDTSPGNEQFF
TRBJ2-7 TRBD2 TRBV29-1 NA 15 TGCAGCGTTGTGGGGACTAGCGGGGGGGCTGTCGAGCAGTACTTC CSVVGTSGGAVEQYF
TRBJ1-1 NA TRBV27 NA 14 TGTGCCAGCAGTTTCGACCCTCGGAACACTGAAGCTTTCTTT CASSFDPRNTEAFF
TRBJ1-2 NA TRBV4-3 NA 15 TGCGCCAGCAGCCAAGATCGGGTCGTCAACTATGGCTACACCTTC CASSQDRVVNYGYTF
TRBJ2-7 NA TRBV11-2 few 12 TGTGCCAGCAGCCCAGGGAATTTCGAGCAGTACTTC CASSPGNFEQYF
TRBJ2-2 NA TRBV4-3 NA 14 TGCGCCAGCAGCCAAATGAGGGGCACCGGGGAGCTGTTTTTT CASSQMRGTGELFF
TRBJ2-2 NA TRBV2 NA 14 TGTGCCAGCAGGAGTGAACCCGGAGCCGGGGAGCTGTTTTTT CASRSEPGAGELFF
TRBJ1-2 NA TRBV19 NA 13 TGTGCCAGTAGTCGACAGGACGCTTATGGCTACACCTTC CASSRQDAYGYTF